These 6 T cell receptor beta chains were all obtained from the same sample, sequenced in a study of blood T cell repertoires in COVID-19. The repertoire was sequenced with immunoSEQ multiplex PCR; TCRdb's copy has only in-frame clones and lacks some. Of 130,000 to 150,000 clones listed, 84% are singletons. The sequenced sample consisted of peripheral blood. All receptors come from a human donor in a cohort sampled during active COVID-19.

The CDR3 region is CASTPGYNEQFF. The CDR3 coding sequence is TGTGCCAGCACCCCGGGTTACAATGAGCAGTTCTTC. This chain joins TRBV2 and TRBJ2-1; D ambiguous. Germline V gene data show CDR1 as SNHLY and CDR2 as FYNNEI. V dropped 7 bases and J dropped 4 bases, with 8 bases sitting between them. The CDR3 length is 12 residues.

This chain links TRBV3-1 (or the pseudogene TRBV3-2) with TRBJ1-1; D is uncertain. The CDR3 runs to 14 residues. Germline CDR1 LGHDT, CDR2 YNNKEL (reference sequence). Between the trimmed V and J ends, which lost 0 bases and 10 bases, there was a span of 15 bases. The DNA for the CDR3 is TGTGCCAGCAGCCAAGAAGGGTACGGAGGGCGAGCTTTCTTT. This encodes CASSQEGYGGRAFF.

The V and J genes are TRBV6-6 and TRBJ1-2; 7 positions agree with TRBD1. The germline CDR1 and CDR2 sequences are MNHNY and SVGAGI (reference sequence). CDR3 length: 13 residues. The V gene end was trimmed by 7 bases and the J gene end by 7 bases; junction bases not matched to a gene: 9. CDR3 region: CASTGQTVGGYTF. The CDR3 nucleotides are TGTGCCAGCACGGGACAGACCGTGGGTGGCTACACCTTC.

The gene calls are TRBV5-4 and TRBJ1-2; 7 bases are a match to TRBD1. The CDR3 spans 16 residues. Unmatched junction bases numbered 6, after V lost 1 base and J lost 0 bases. Germline assignment: CDR1 SGHNT and CDR2 YYREEE (reference sequence). This chain's CDR3 is CASSLSGGRANYGYTF. CDR3 coding DNA: TGTGCCAGCAGCTTGTCAGGGGGAAGGGCTAACTATGGCTACACCTTC.

The J gene is TRBJ2-1, the V gene TRBV19; 15 bases match TRBD2. Germline V gene sequence: CDR1 LNHDA, CDR2 SQIVND (reference sequence). This CDR3 comprises 16 residues. The J segment lost 8 bases and the V segment lost 5 bases, leaving 7 bases of the junction unmatched. The CDR3 region has the DNA TGTGCCAGTAGTGCGGGACTAGCGGGAGGTGCGGATGAGCAGTTCTTC. As protein: CASSAGLAGGADEQFF.

The V gene is TRBV6-6, the J gene TRBJ2-5; 7 bases are shared with TRBD1. Germline values: CDR1 MNHNY, CDR2 SVGAGI (reference sequence). The CDR3 is 14 residues long. V dropped 5 bases and J dropped 0; count of bases not matched to a gene: 3. The CDR3 reads CASSPGTDQETQYF. The CDR3 bases are TGTGCCAGCAGTCCTGGGACAGACCAAGAGACCCAGTACTTC.